A single sample gave rise to the 11 T cell receptor beta chains below, sequenced in a study of OX40 agonist ivuxolimab in advanced cancers. Measured with immunoSEQ multiplex PCR; TCRdb has only the in-frame clones, and not every one. The table includes more than 80,000 clones, approximately 90% detected once. The source was CD4+ or CD8+ T cells sorted from blood, collected in a trial of the OX40 agonist ivuxolimab. The receptors stem from an adult with an advanced solid tumor such as melanoma, head and neck, liver or kidney cancer.

This chain joins TRBV7-2 and TRBJ1-2; possibly TRBD1 for D (5 bases). The CDR3 covers 17 residues. Looked up from germline, CDR1 is SGHTA and CDR2 is FQGNSA. V lost 5 bases, J lost 4 bases, and 23 bases lay in between. The CDR3: CASSPIVVVGGGYGYTF. CDR3 bases: TGTGCCAGCAGCCCCATTGTGGTTGTCGGGGGAGGCTATGGCTACACCTTC.

This clone was seen only a few times. This chain's CDR3 is CASRKAQGGETQYF. The DNA of the CDR3 is TGTGCCAGCAGAAAGGCCCAGGGGGGGGAGACCCAGTACTTC. V gene TRBV6-1 combines with J gene TRBJ2-5; either TRBD1 or TRBD2 may fit D (7 bases each). Germline V gives CDR1 MNHNS, CDR2 SASEGT. The CDR3 is 14 amino acids. Trimming took off 6 bases at V and 5 bases at J, with 16 bases between the two ends.

The V call is TRBV11-2, the J call TRBJ1-1; D ambiguous. V lost 2 bases to trimming and J lost 1 base, with 5 bases between them. The CDR3 runs 13 residues. Germline CDR1 SGHAT, CDR2 FQNNGV. DNA of the CDR3: TGTGCCAGCAGCTTATGGGGGAACACTGAAGCTTTCTTT. It is translated as CASSLWGNTEAFF.

The J gene is TRBJ1-2, the V gene TRBV4-1, with 11 bases fitting TRBD1. The CDR3 covers 16 residues. V lost 5 bases and J lost 14; bases outside the gene matches: 19. Looked up from germline, CDR1 is MGHRA and CDR2 is YSYEKL. Here the CDR3 reads CASSAGQGALTSLWTF. The CDR3 region has the DNA TGCGCCAGCAGCGCAGGACAGGGGGCCCTCACCAGCCTGTGGACCTTC.

The J gene is TRBJ1-1, the V gene TRBV30; D uncertain. The CDR3 covers 13 residues. V dropped 3 bases and J dropped 1 base, with 9 bases sitting between them. The germline CDR1 and CDR2 sequences are GTSNPN and SVGIG (reference sequence). The CDR3 nucleotides read TGTGCCTGGAGGCGGACGGCGAACACTGAAGCTTTCTTT. This gives the protein CAWRRTANTEAFF.

J is TRBJ1-4 and V is TRBV14, with no clear D. The CDR3 sequence is 12 residues long. V was shortened by 1 base and J by 8 bases, with 5 bases between the two germline ends. CDR1 is SGHDN, CDR2 FVKESK, per germline. CDR3 DNA sequence: TGTGCCAGCAGCCAAGGACGAGAAAAACTGTTTTTT. It specifies CASSQGREKLFF.

The DNA for the CDR3 is TGTGCCACCAGCAGGGACAGGGCGAACACCGGGGAGCTGTTTTTT. Its translation: CATSRDRANTGELFF. The rearrangement joins TRBV15 to TRBJ2-2; 8 nucleotides line up with TRBD1. From germline, CDR1 is LNHNV and CDR2 YYDKDF (reference sequence). There are 15 residues in the CDR3. V shed 3 bases, J shed 0 bases, and the junction held 0 bases outside the gene matches. Full variable domain (remainder filled in from reference TRBV15 and TRBJ2-2): DAMVIQNPRYQVTQFGKPVTLSCSQTLNHNVMYWYQQKSSQAPKLLFHYYDKDFNNEADTPDNFQSRRPNTSFCFLDIRSPGLGDTAMYLCATSRDRANTGELFFGEGSRLTVL.

The rearrangement links TRBV5-4 to TRBJ2-1; no definite D call. The V end was cut by 6 bases, the J end by 2 bases, with 12 bases between. This CDR3 has 14 amino acids. Germline V gives CDR1 SGHNT, CDR2 YYREEE (reference sequence). As DNA, the CDR3 is TGTGCCAGCATCCTCAGCACACCCTACAATGAGCAGTTCTTC. Translating it yields CASILSTPYNEQFF.

This rearrangement joins TRBV11-2 to TRBJ1-3; D gene unclear. Germline V gene sequence: CDR1 SGHAT, CDR2 FQNNGV. Trimming pared 6 bases from V and 4 bases from J, leaving 10 bases between. CDR3 length: 13 residues. DNA for the CDR3: TGTGCCAGCAGTCCGCAGAGCGGAAACACCATATATTTT. Its protein product is CASSPQSGNTIYF.

The rearrangement uses TRBV28 and TRBJ2-7; D might be TRBD1 (5 bases). In germline, CDR1 is MDHEN, CDR2 SYDVKM. V was cut by 5 bases and J by 1 base, with 15 bases left in between. CDR3 size: 15 residues. CDR3 in DNA: TGTGCCAGCAGTCCCTTGGCCTACAGGTCCTACGAGCAGTACTTC. It yields the protein CASSPLAYRSYEQYF.

The chain recombines TRBV9 with TRBJ2-6; D remains unclear. The V end was cut by 0 bases, the J end by 1 base, with 8 bases between. The germline V gene has CDR1 SGDLS and CDR2 YYNGEE. This CDR3 has 16 amino acids. The CDR3 coding sequence is TGTGCCAGCAGCGTAGGTCGACCATCTGGGGCCAACGTCCTGACTTTC. This gives the protein CASSVGRPSGANVLTF.